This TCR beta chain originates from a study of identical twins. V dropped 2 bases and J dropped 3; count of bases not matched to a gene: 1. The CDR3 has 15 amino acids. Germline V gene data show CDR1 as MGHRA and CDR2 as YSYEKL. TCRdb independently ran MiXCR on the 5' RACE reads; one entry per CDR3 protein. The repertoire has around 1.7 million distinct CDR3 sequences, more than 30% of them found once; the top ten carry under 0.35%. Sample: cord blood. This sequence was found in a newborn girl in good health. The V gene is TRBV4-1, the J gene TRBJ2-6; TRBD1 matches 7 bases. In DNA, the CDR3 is TGCGCCAGCAGCCAAACAGGGGTTGGGGCCAACGTCCTGACTTTC. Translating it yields CASSQTGVGANVLTF.